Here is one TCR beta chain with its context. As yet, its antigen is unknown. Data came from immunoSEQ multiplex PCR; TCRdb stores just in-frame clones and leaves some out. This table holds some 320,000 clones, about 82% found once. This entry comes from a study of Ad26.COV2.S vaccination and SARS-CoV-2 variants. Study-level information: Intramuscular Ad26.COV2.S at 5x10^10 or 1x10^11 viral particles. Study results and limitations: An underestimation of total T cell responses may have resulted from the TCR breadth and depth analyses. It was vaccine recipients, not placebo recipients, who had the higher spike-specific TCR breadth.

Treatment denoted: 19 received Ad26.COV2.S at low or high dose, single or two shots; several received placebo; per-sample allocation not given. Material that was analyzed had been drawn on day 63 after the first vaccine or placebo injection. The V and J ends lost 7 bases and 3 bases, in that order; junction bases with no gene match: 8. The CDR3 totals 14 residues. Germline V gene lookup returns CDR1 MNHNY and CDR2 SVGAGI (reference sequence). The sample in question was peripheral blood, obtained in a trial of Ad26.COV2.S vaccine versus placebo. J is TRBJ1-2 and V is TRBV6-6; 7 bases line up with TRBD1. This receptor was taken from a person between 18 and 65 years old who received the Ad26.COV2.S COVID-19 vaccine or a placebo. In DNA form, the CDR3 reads TGTGCCAGCAATCAGAGGGACAGCGACTATGGCTACACCTTC. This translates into CASNQRDSDYGYTF.